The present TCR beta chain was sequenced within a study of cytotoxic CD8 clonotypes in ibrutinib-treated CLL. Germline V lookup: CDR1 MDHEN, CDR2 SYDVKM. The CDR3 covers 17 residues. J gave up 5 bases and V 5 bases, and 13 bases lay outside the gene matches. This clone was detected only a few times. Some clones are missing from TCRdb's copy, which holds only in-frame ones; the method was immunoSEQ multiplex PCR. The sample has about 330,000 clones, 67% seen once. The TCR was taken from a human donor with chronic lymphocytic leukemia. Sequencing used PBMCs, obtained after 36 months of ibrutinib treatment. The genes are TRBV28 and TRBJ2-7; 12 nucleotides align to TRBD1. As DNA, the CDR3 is TGTGCCAGCAGTCAACCGAAACCGGGACAGGGGGCGGACGAGCAGTACTTC. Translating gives CASSQPKPGQGADEQYF.